The clone carrying this TCR beta chain was seen repeatedly, ten times or more. The sample is drawn from a study of T cells in Graves' hyperthyroidism and ophthalmopathy. Amplified TCR beta CDR3 regions came from RNA transcripts. First-round RT-PCR of the TCR CDR3 relied on the HTBI primer set. TCRdb itself ran the multiplex PCR reads through MiXCR, one entry per CDR3 protein. Of about 640,000 distinct CDR3 sequences listed, around 21% are singletons. With 1 base removed from V and 7 bases from J, the gap between germline ends came to 7 bases. The CDR3 spans 11 residues. Per the germline V gene, CDR1 is GTSNPN and CDR2 is SVGIG (reference sequence).

Sample: blood. The chain has TRBV30 and TRBJ1-1; D not certain. The receptor was isolated from a man younger than 45 with Graves' ophthalmopathy. The CDR3 loop is CAWSGTVEAFF. The CDR3 DNA sequence: TGTGCCTGGAGTGGCACAGTTGAAGCTTTCTTT.